These 25 T cell receptor beta chains share one sample of origin, sequenced in a study of shared clonotypes between healthy human individuals. Method: immunoSEQ multiplex PCR; TCRdb's copy keeps in-frame clones and lacks some. The repertoire holds nearly 1 million clones, with about 80% as singletons. Specimen: memory CD4+ T cells sorted from blood. Indicated subset: CD45RA-negative fraction. The receptors originated from a man younger than 30 in good health.

The chain employs TRBV5-1 and TRBJ2-7, with TRBD1 matching 8 bases. Unmatched junction bases numbered 12, after V lost 2 bases and J lost 5 bases. This CDR3 region has 16 residues. Germline lookup yields CDR1 SGHRS and CDR2 YFSETQ. CDR3 in DNA: TGCGCCAGCAGCTTCGGTGGCGGGACAGGAGGCCACGAGCAGTACTTC. It codes for CASSFGGGTGGHEQYF.

This chain uses TRBV6-1 with TRBJ1-1; D perhaps matches TRBD1 (5 bases). Trimming removed 1 base at V and 8 bases at J, with 11 bases between. CDR3 length equals 13 residues. Germline lookup yields CDR1 MNHNS and CDR2 SASEGT. The CDR3 protein is CASSEVGDREAFF. CDR3 bases: TGTGCCAGCAGTGAAGTGGGGGACCGGGAAGCTTTCTTT.

The chain recombines TRBV4-3 with TRBJ1-2; 10 bases match TRBD1. CDR3 length: 16 residues. Per the germline V gene, CDR1 is LGHNA and CDR2 is YSLEER. J was trimmed by 8 bases and V by 3 bases; bases with no gene match: 12. CDR3 DNA: TGCGCCAGCAGCCAGTATTGGACAGGGGGTCTTCAGGGCTACACCTTC. Protein: CASSQYWTGGLQGYTF.

In regard to this clone: This sample also contains other DNA sequences that code for the same CDR3. CDR3 sequence (DNA): TGTGCCAGCAGCCCACCGGGACCTAATCAGCCCCAGCATTTT. Protein product: CASSPPGPNQPQHF. The rearrangement joins TRBV28 to TRBJ1-5, with D maybe TRBD1 (5 bases). V was clipped by 6 bases and J by 4 bases, with 13 bases between them. This CDR3 region has 14 residues. Germline-derived CDR1 and CDR2 are MDHEN and SYDVKM.

V usage is TRBV5-6 and J usage is TRBJ1-5, with D possibly matching TRBD1 (6 bases). This CDR3 comprises 15 residues. V gave up 5 bases and J gave up 3 bases, with 15 bases separating them. Germline CDR1 reads SGHDT; CDR2 reads YYEEEE. The DNA of the CDR3 is TGTGCCAGCAGTAAAACAGGGAGCCCCAATCAGCCCCAGCATTTT. Translation: CASSKTGSPNQPQHF. The full variable domain, in which reference TRBV5-6 and TRBJ1-5 provide the parts outside the CDR3, is DAGVTQSPTHLIKTRGQQVTLRCSPKSGHDTVSWYQQALGQGPQFIFQYYEEEERQRGNFPDRFSGHQFPNYSSELNVNALLLGDSALYLCASSKTGSPNQPQHFGDGTRLSIL.

The chain combines TRBV6-5 with TRBJ1-1; D gene uncertain. Germline-derived CDR1 and CDR2 are MNHEY and SVGAGI. V dropped 2 bases and J dropped 0 bases, with 10 bases sitting between them. The CDR3 extends over 15 amino acids. In nucleotides, the CDR3 is TGTGCCAGCAGTTACAAGCCGGGGATGAACACTGAAGCTTTCTTT. Encoded protein: CASSYKPGMNTEAFF.

V usage is TRBV27 and J usage is TRBJ1-6, with D possibly being TRBD1 (5 bases). The CDR3 spans 14 residues. V shed 6 bases and J shed 7 bases, with 13 bases lying between them. The germline gives CDR1 MNHEY, CDR2 SMNVEV (reference sequence). The CDR3 nucleotides read TGTGCCAGCAGCTATAACAGGCCCAATTCACCCCTCCACTTT. It is translated as CASSYNRPNSPLHF.

The chain employs TRBV6-5 and TRBJ2-1; D may be TRBD2 (6 bases). Germline loops: CDR1 MNHEY, CDR2 SVGAGI. Deletions cut 4 bases from V and 6 bases from J, with 10 bases between. CDR3 size: 13 residues. This chain's CDR3 is CASSSEGPNEQFF. The DNA of the CDR3 is TGTGCCAGCAGTTCGGAGGGGCCCAATGAGCAGTTCTTC.

This chain joins TRBV6-6 and TRBJ2-1; a possible D gene is TRBD1 (6 bases). CDR3 size: 13 residues. Trimming removed 6 bases at V and 11 bases at J, with 17 bases between. Per germline, CDR1 MNHNY and CDR2 SVGAGI (reference sequence). This CDR3 is CASRPTDRTQQFF. As DNA, the CDR3 is TGTGCCAGCAGACCGACAGACAGGACTCAGCAGTTCTTC.

In this sample, this clone turned up a few times. The V call is TRBV30, the J call TRBJ1-2; D remains unclear. The CDR3 spans 15 residues. V lost 0 bases and J lost 1, with 12 bases in between. From germline, CDR1 is GTSNPN and CDR2 SVGIG (reference sequence). This CDR3 reads CAWSVTPGLNYGYTF. CDR3 nucleotides: TGTGCCTGGAGTGTAACTCCGGGTCTTAACTATGGCTACACCTTC.

This clone turned up a few times. Other nucleotide sequences from this sample produce the same CDR3. The chain joins TRBV5-1 to TRBJ2-7, with 7 bases fitting TRBD1. The CDR3 totals 15 residues. J was trimmed by 3 bases and V by 0 bases; bases with no gene match: 6. Germline assignment: CDR1 SGHRS and CDR2 YFSETQ. Here the CDR3 reads CASSLAPGQNYEQYF. DNA of the CDR3: TGCGCCAGCAGCTTGGCCCCGGGACAGAACTACGAGCAGTACTTC.

As for this clone: A junction end diverges from the germline sequence, so it may reflect a read error. DNA of the CDR3: TGTGCTAGCAGCTTAGAGTTTTCCCGTTCCTACAATGAGCAGTTCTTC. Protein product: CASSLEFSRSYNEQFF. The V call is TRBV7-7, the J call TRBJ2-1, with D unresolved. Germline loops: CDR1 SSHAT, CDR2 FNYEAQ (reference sequence). The CDR3 contains 16 residues.

This clone was detected only a few times. V usage is TRBV15 and J usage is TRBJ1-6; perhaps TRBD1 as D (5 bases). CDR1 is LNHNV, CDR2 YYDKDF, per germline (reference sequence). V lost 5 bases to trimming and J lost 2 bases, with 10 bases between them. The CDR3 sequence is 15 residues long. The CDR3 is CATSRGRAYNSPLHF. The CDR3 DNA sequence: TGTGCCACCAGCCGGGGCCGAGCCTATAATTCACCCCTCCACTTT.

The rearrangement joins TRBV9 to TRBJ2-1, with D tentatively TRBD2 (6 bases). Trimming removed 2 bases from V and 9 bases from J, with 12 bases in between. Germline-derived CDR1 and CDR2 are SGDLS and YYNGEE. The CDR3 runs 13 residues. CDR3 protein: CASSVGGGSEQFF. The CDR3 DNA reads TGTGCCAGCAGCGTGGGTGGGGGGAGTGAGCAGTTCTTC.

V is TRBV5-1 and J is TRBJ1-4, with 7 nucleotides matching TRBD1. The CDR3 length is 16 residues. V gave up 4 bases and J gave up 6 bases; unmatched junction bases: 12. Germline CDR1 and CDR2: SGHRS and YFSETQ. The DNA for the CDR3 is TGCGCCAGCAGCCCCGGGGACAGCAGCTTCGATGAAAAACTGTTTTTT. This codes for CASSPGDSSFDEKLFF.

The chain has TRBV9 and TRBJ2-5, with 7 bases matching TRBD2. The CDR3 is 14 amino acids. The ends lost 3 bases at V and 5 bases at J; junction bases unmatched: 7. Per germline, CDR1 SGDLS and CDR2 YYNGEE. CDR3 nucleotides: TGTGCCAGCAGCGCCGTGCTGGGGGGGGAGACCCAGTACTTC. Translation: CASSAVLGGETQYF.

The rearrangement uses TRBV28 and TRBJ2-5; D perhaps matches TRBD2 (5 bases). The germline V gene has CDR1 MDHEN and CDR2 SYDVKM. Trimming removed 4 bases at V and 2 bases at J, with 11 bases between. The CDR3 sequence is 14 residues long. CDR3 residues: CASSYPRDQETQYF. CDR3 DNA sequence: TGTGCCAGCAGTTACCCCCGGGATCAAGAGACCCAGTACTTC.

In this sample, this clone turned up many times. The gene calls are TRBV6-5 and TRBJ1-6, with unresolved D. V dropped 10 bases and J dropped 9 bases, with 16 bases sitting between them. The CDR3 has 13 residues. CDR1 and CDR2 (germline): MNHEY, SVGAGI. CDR3 protein: CATGLFPLSPLHF. The CDR3 nucleotides read TGTGCCACCGGTTTATTCCCCCTTTCACCCCTCCACTTT.

The chain links TRBV10-3 to TRBJ2-5; 14 bases fit TRBD2. This CDR3 region has 16 residues. The V gene end was trimmed by 6 bases and the J gene end by 5 bases; junction bases not matched to a gene: 8. Germline CDR1 ENHRY, CDR2 SYGVKD. CDR3 residues: CAISEGLAGGQETQYF. As DNA, the CDR3 is TGTGCCATCAGCGAAGGACTAGCGGGAGGTCAGGAGACCCAGTACTTC.

This chain uses TRBV11-1 with TRBJ2-1, with 7 positions matching TRBD2. The germline CDR1 and CDR2 sequences are SGHAT and FQDESV (reference sequence). The CDR3 sequence is 16 residues long. V lost 3 bases to trimming and J lost 4 bases; unmatched junction nucleotides: 9. The CDR3 DNA sequence: TGTGCCAGCAGCTTGGCTTTCGGGGGAGGGTACAATGAGCAGTTCTTC. This gives the protein CASSLAFGGGYNEQFF.

This rearrangement joins TRBV5-4 to TRBJ1-4, with no clear D. Per germline, CDR1 SGHNT and CDR2 YYREEE (reference sequence). V lost 4 bases and J 3 bases, leaving 10 bases between the germline ends. This CDR3 contains 14 residues. In DNA form, the CDR3 reads TGTGCCAGCAGCCGGATAGAGTCTAATGAAAAACTGTTTTTT. This codes for CASSRIESNEKLFF. Combining the CDR3 with reference TRBV5-4 and TRBJ1-4 gives the whole variable domain ETGVTQSPTHLIKTRGQQVTLRCSSQSGHNTVSWYQQALGQGPQFIFQYYREEENGRGNFPPRFSGLQFPNYSSELNVNALELDDSALYLCASSRIESNEKLFFGSGTQLSVL.

This chain joins TRBV18 and TRBJ1-2; TRBD1 is a possible D gene (5 bases). Germline assignment: CDR1 KGHSH and CDR2 LQKENI. Trimming shortened V by 6 bases and J by 8 bases, and 13 bases separated the two germline ends. There are 12 residues in the CDR3. The DNA for the CDR3 is TGTGCCAGCTCCAGGGTCCGGGAAGGCTACACCTTC. Its translation: CASSRVREGYTF.

The chain employs TRBV9 and TRBJ2-1, with 10 bases lining up with TRBD1. The CDR3 has 15 amino acids. Germline V lookup: CDR1 SGDLS, CDR2 YYNGEE. V lost 3 bases, J lost 7 bases, and 7 bases stayed unmatched. The CDR3 coding sequence is TGTGCCAGCAGCGAGGACAGGGGGAGGGGAAATGAGCAGTTCTTC. As protein: CASSEDRGRGNEQFF.

The chain employs TRBV6-1 and TRBJ1-2; weak D call: TRBD1 (5 bases). Germline CDR1 MNHNS, CDR2 SASEGT. The CDR3 has 13 residues. With 2 bases removed from V and 7 bases from J, the gap between germline ends came to 11 bases. CDR3 in DNA: TGTGCCAGCAGTGAATCCGGGGGACGTGGCTACACCTTC. Translated: CASSESGGRGYTF.

About this clone: With a much larger clone just one base away, this may be a read error. Other DNA variants within this sample encode the same CDR3. The rearrangement joins TRBV5-1 to TRBJ2-5; D might be TRBD1 (6 bases). This CDR3 has 13 residues. CDR1 SGHRS and CDR2 YFSETQ come from the germline V gene. Trimming left V 2 bases short and J 3 bases short, with 8 bases between. This CDR3 reads CASSLPGEETQYF. CDR3 coding DNA: TGCGCCAGCAGCTTACCAGGGGAAGAGACCCAGTACTTC.